One and the same sample provided the 15 T cell receptor beta chains below, sequenced in a study of control samples from healthy donors and cancer patients. Clones were sequenced by immunoSEQ multiplex PCR, and TCRdb holds only the in-frame ones, with some missing. The sample has 90,000 or so clones, roughly 90% seen once. The specimen sequenced was blood. The source is a woman between 70 and 85 years old in good health.

For this clone: At one end the junction does not follow the germline gene, possibly because of a read error. This chain uses TRBV7-7 with TRBJ2-1; weak D call: TRBD2 (5 bases). The CDR3 loop spans 13 amino acids. The germline gives CDR1 SSHAT, CDR2 FNYEAQ (reference sequence). The CDR3 is CASSLDYNNEQFF. The CDR3 DNA follows: TGTGCTAGCAGCTTAGACTACAACAATGAGCAGTTCTTC. Full variable domain (remainder filled in from reference TRBV7-7 and TRBJ2-1): GAGVSQSPRYKVTKRGQDVTLRCDPISSHATLYWYQQALGQGPEFLTYFNYEAQPDKSGLPSDRFSAERPEGSISTLTIQRTEQRDSAMYRCASSLDYNNEQFFGPGTRLTVL.

The rearrangement joins TRBV5-6 to TRBJ1-1; D remains ambiguous. Germline V CDR1 and CDR2: SGHDT, YYEEEE. V was clipped by 0 bases and J by 1 base, with 10 bases between them. The CDR3 spans 15 residues. Written as DNA, the CDR3 is TGTGCCAGCAGCTTGGGGGCACGCAGGAACACTGAAGCTTTCTTT. Protein sequence: CASSLGARRNTEAFF.

The V gene is TRBV6-5, the J gene TRBJ1-4, with no clear D. Germline V lookup: CDR1 MNHEY, CDR2 SVGAGI. The CDR3 runs to 13 residues. With 5 bases removed from V and 3 bases from J, the gap between germline ends came to 7 bases. The CDR3 bases are TGTGCCAGCAGTAACCGGCCTAATGAAAAACTGTTTTTT. This sequence encodes CASSNRPNEKLFF.

The chain joins TRBV5-4 to TRBJ2-3; 7 bases align to TRBD2. This CDR3 spans 20 amino acids. With V trimmed by 1 base and J by 2 bases, 19 bases remained unmatched. CDR1 SGHNT and CDR2 YYREEE come from the germline V gene (reference sequence). Here the CDR3 reads CASSLMRENRRVLPTDTQYF. The CDR3 DNA sequence: TGTGCCAGCAGCTTGATGCGGGAGAACAGAAGGGTGCTTCCCACAGATACGCAGTATTTT. Together with reference TRBV5-4 and TRBJ2-3, the CDR3 gives the full variable domain: ETGVTQSPTHLIKTRGQQVTLRCSSQSGHNTVSWYQQALGQGPQFIFQYYREEENGRGNFPPRFSGLQFPNYSSELNVNALELDDSALYLCASSLMRENRRVLPTDTQYFGPGTRLTVL.

This sequence joins TRBV5-1 and TRBJ2-7, with no clear D. V was shortened by 6 bases and J by 0 bases, with 10 bases between the two germline ends. CDR3 length: 13 amino acids. Germline CDR1 SGHRS, CDR2 YFSETQ. The CDR3 region is CASNPLDSYEQYF. The CDR3 nucleotides are TGCGCCAGCAACCCTCTGGACTCCTACGAGCAGTACTTC.

The chain employs TRBV5-6 and TRBJ1-2, with a possible D match to TRBD1 (5 bases). Trimming stripped 6 bases from V and 8 bases from J, with 14 bases between. Germline values: CDR1 SGHDT, CDR2 YYEEEE. The length of the CDR3 is 12 residues. CDR3 coding DNA: TGTGCCAGCACTAACTTGGGGGGAGGCTACACCTTC. Translating gives CASTNLGGGYTF.

The V and J genes are TRBV5-1 and TRBJ1-3; maybe TRBD1 (6 bases). The CDR3 runs 14 residues. The V end was cut by 2 bases, the J end by 1 base, with 7 bases between. Germline V gene data show CDR1 as SGHRS and CDR2 as YFSETQ. The CDR3 loop is CASSLQGSGNTIYF. CDR3 coding DNA: TGCGCCAGCAGCTTACAGGGATCTGGAAACACCATATATTTT.

This sequence joins TRBV10-3 and TRBJ2-3; 7 bases fit TRBD1. The CDR3 runs to 14 residues. Trimming cost V 7 bases and J 3 bases; bases outside gene matches: 7. The germline V gene encodes CDR1 ENHRY and CDR2 SYGVKD. The CDR3 region is CAIKGAAATDTQYF. The CDR3 bases are TGTGCCATCAAGGGGGCGGCCGCGACAGATACGCAGTATTTT.

The chain combines TRBV7-2 with TRBJ2-7, with 7 positions matching TRBD2. The CDR3 consists of 14 residues. The junction had 4 bases not matched to a gene; V was cut back by 1 base and J by 4 bases. Germline assignment: CDR1 SGHTA and CDR2 FQGNSA. CDR3 in DNA: TGTGCCAGCAGCTTAGGCGGGAGTGCATACGAGCAGTACTTC. It codes for CASSLGGSAYEQYF. Full variable domain (outside the CDR3, taken from reference TRBV7-2 and TRBJ2-7): GAGVSQSPSNKVTEKGKDVELRCDPISGHTALYWYRQSLGQGLEFLIYFQGNSAPDKSGLPSDRFSAERTGGSVSTLTIQRTQQEDSAVYLCASSLGGSAYEQYFGPGTRLTVT.

J is TRBJ1-6 and V is TRBV6-5; tentatively, D is TRBD1 (5 bases). There are 15 residues in the CDR3. V was shortened by 0 bases and J by 6 bases, with 9 bases between the two germline ends. Germline assignment: CDR1 MNHEY and CDR2 SVGAGI. Here the CDR3 reads CASSYSGTVNSPLHF. The CDR3 coding sequence is TGTGCCAGCAGTTACTCCGGGACGGTTAATTCACCCCTCCACTTT.

This clone has just one count. The chain couples TRBV10-3 to TRBJ1-1, with D perhaps matching TRBD1 (5 bases). Trimming left V 10 bases short and J 1 base short, with 16 bases between. The CDR3 sequence is 14 residues long. From germline, CDR1 is ENHRY and CDR2 SYGVKD. The CDR3 region is CATIGAGTNTEAFF. The CDR3 nucleotides read TGTGCCACCATTGGAGCGGGGACGAACACTGAAGCTTTCTTT.

The chain joins TRBV30 to TRBJ1-6; 9 positions agree with TRBD1. The V gene's germline CDR1 is GTSNPN and CDR2 SVGIG (reference sequence). The ends lost 5 bases at V and 10 bases at J; junction bases unmatched: 3. The CDR3 is 12 amino acids. The CDR3 bases are TGTGCCTGGGACAGGGGGGGATCACCCCTCCACTTT. Translation gives CAWDRGGSPLHF.

This chain uses TRBV6-6 with TRBJ1-5; 7 bases align to TRBD1. The V gene end was trimmed by 3 bases and the J gene end by 4 bases; junction bases not matched to a gene: 6. This CDR3 has 15 residues. The germline V gene has CDR1 MNHNY and CDR2 SVGAGI (reference sequence). The CDR3 sequence is CASSYPGQPNQPQHF. CDR3 in DNA: TGTGCCAGCAGTTATCCGGGACAGCCTAATCAGCCCCAGCATTTT.

This clone is termed medium-sized. This chain links TRBV27 with TRBJ2-2; D gene ambiguous. The CDR3 has 13 amino acids. V was shortened by 6 bases and J by 4 bases, with 9 bases between the two germline ends. Germline V gene lookup returns CDR1 MNHEY and CDR2 SMNVEV (reference sequence). The CDR3 nucleotides read TGTGCCAGCAGATTAGCAGGCACCGGGGAGCTGTTTTTT. Its protein product is CASRLAGTGELFF.

V and J are TRBV10-3 and TRBJ1-2; D unresolved. Germline CDR1 reads ENHRY; CDR2 reads SYGVKD. This CDR3 region has 14 residues. With 0 bases removed from V and 2 bases from J, the gap between germline ends came to 7 bases. CDR3 DNA: TGTGCCATCAGTGAGTCGGGGTTAAACTATGGCTACACCTTC. Translating gives CAISESGLNYGYTF.